This T cell receptor (beta chain) was profiled in a study of shared clonotypes between healthy human individuals. Only CD45RO-negative cells positively selected for CCR7 counted as naive CD8 cells, so terminally differentiated effector memory CD45RA+ cells were excluded. Looked up from germline, CDR1 is SGHRS and CDR2 is YFSETQ. This CDR3 contains 16 residues. V trimming: 0 bases; J trimming: 5 bases; junction bases outside the gene matches: 10. Profiled with immunoSEQ multiplex PCR; TCRdb holds only in-frame clones, not every one. The table has 560,000 or so clones, approximately 96% seen once. Material for sequencing was naive CD8+ T cells sorted from blood. V and J are TRBV5-1 and TRBJ1-2; 7 bases agree with TRBD1. This receptor was obtained from a woman in her twenties or thirties in good health. DNA of the CDR3: TGCGCCAGCAGCTTGGGGGACAGTGGAAGGAATTATGGCTACACCTTC. Its protein is CASSLGDSGRNYGYTF.